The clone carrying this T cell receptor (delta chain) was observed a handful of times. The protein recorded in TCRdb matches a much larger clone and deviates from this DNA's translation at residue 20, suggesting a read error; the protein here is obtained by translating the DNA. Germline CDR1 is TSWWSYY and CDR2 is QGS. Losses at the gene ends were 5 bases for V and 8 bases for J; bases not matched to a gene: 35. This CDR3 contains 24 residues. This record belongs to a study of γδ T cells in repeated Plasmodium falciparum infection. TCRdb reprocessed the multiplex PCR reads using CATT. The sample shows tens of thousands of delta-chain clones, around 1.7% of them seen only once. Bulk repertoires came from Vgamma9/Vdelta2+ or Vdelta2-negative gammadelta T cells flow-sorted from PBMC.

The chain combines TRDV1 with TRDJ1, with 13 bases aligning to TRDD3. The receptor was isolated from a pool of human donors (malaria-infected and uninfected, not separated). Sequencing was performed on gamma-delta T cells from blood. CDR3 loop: CALGPTTFGRTGGYASLGGEKLIF. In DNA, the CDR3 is TGTGCTCTTGGGCCTACGACCTTCGGTCGTACTGGGGGATACGCGTCTTTGGGTGGGGAAAAACTCATCTTT.